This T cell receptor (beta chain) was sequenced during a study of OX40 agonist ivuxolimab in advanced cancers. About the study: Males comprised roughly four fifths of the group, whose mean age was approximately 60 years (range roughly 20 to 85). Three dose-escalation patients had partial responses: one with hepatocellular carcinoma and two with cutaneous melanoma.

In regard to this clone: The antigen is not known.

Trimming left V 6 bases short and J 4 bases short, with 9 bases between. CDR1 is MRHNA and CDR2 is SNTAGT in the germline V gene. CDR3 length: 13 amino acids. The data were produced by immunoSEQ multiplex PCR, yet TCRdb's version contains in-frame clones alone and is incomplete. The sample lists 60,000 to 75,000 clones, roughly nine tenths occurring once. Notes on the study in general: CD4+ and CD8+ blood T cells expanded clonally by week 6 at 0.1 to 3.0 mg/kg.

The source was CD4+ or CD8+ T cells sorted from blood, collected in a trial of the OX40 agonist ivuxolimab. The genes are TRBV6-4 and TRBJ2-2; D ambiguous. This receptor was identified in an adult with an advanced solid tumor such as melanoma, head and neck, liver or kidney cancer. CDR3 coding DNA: TGTGCCAGCAGAAAGACTGGCACCGGGGAGCTGTTTTTT. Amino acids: CASRKTGTGELFF.